The 15 T cell receptor beta chains presented below share a single source sample, sequenced in a study of cytomegalovirus exposure and HLA in healthy donors. The PCR employed 60 Vbeta primers together with 13 Jbeta primers. TCRdb's copy holds only in-frame clones and misses some; the assay was immunoSEQ multiplex PCR. The table shows about 90,000 clones, with roughly 66% occurring only once. Sequencing was carried out using PBMCs. The receptors stem from a young man in good health and CMV-seronegative.

This clone has more than one count but fewer than ten. The J gene is TRBJ2-1, the V gene TRBV9, with D tentatively TRBD1 (5 bases). Germline CDR1 SGDLS, CDR2 YYNGEE. Trimming took 0 bases from V and 9 from J, leaving 13 bases between them. The CDR3 runs to 14 residues. CDR3 amino acids: CASSVGNTGLEQFF. Written as DNA, the CDR3 is TGTGCCAGCAGCGTAGGGAATACAGGTCTTGAGCAGTTCTTC.

The rearrangement links TRBV18 to TRBJ2-7, with a possible D match to TRBD1 (6 bases). Deletions cut 6 bases from V and 2 bases from J, with 17 bases between. This CDR3 has 15 residues. Germline values: CDR1 KGHSH, CDR2 LQKENI. CDR3 nucleotides: TGTGCCAGCTCTAATGACAGGCCGTTCGCCTACGAGCAGTACTTC. The encoded protein is CASSNDRPFAYEQYF. The variable domain in full, with the rest retrieved from reference TRBV18 and TRBJ2-7, is NAGVMQNPRHLVRRRGQEARLRCSPMKGHSHVYWYRQLPEEGLKFMVYLQKENIIDESGMPKERFSAEFPKEGPSILRIQQVVRGDSAAYFCASSNDRPFAYEQYFGPGTRLTVT.

The gene calls are TRBV5-1 and TRBJ2-3; TRBD2 aligns across 13 bases. J was trimmed by 3 bases and V by 4 bases; bases with no gene match: 5. CDR1 and CDR2 (germline): SGHRS, YFSETQ. The CDR3 loop spans 16 amino acids. Here the CDR3 DNA reads TGCGCCAGCAGCCTTGGGACTAGCGGGGTAACAGATACGCAGTATTTT. As protein: CASSLGTSGVTDTQYF.

This clone has a handful of counts. The V and J genes are TRBV11-2 and TRBJ2-3; D may be TRBD2 (6 bases). In germline, CDR1 is SGHAT, CDR2 FQNNGV. V gave up 5 bases and J gave up 8 bases, with 17 bases separating them. The CDR3 runs 14 residues. CDR3 DNA: TGTGCCAGCAGCCCCAAACCGGGAGTTGGTACGCAGTATTTT. This encodes CASSPKPGVGTQYF.

This clone was observed a few times. This chain connects TRBV6-4 to TRBJ2-2, with TRBD2 identical over 10 bases. This CDR3 contains 15 residues. Germline V CDR1 and CDR2: MRHNA, SNTAGT. The junction had 4 bases not matched to a gene; V was cut back by 4 bases and J by 5 bases. CDR3 nucleotide sequence: TGTGCCAGCAGTGGTCTAGCGGGAGAAACCGGGGAGCTGTTTTTT. Amino acids: CASSGLAGETGELFF.

In its sample, this clone was seen a few times. CDR3 region: CASSEGGDTEAFF. As DNA, the CDR3 is TGTGCCAGCAGCGAGGGGGGGGACACTGAAGCTTTCTTT. The V call is TRBV7-2, the J call TRBJ1-1; D is perhaps TRBD1 (6 bases). V was shortened by 5 bases and J by 3 bases, with 10 bases between the two germline ends. The CDR3 length is 13 residues. Per the germline V gene, CDR1 is SGHTA and CDR2 is FQGNSA. The whole variable domain, remainder taken from reference TRBV7-2 and TRBJ1-1, is GAGVSQSPSNKVTEKGKDVELRCDPISGHTALYWYRQSLGQGLEFLIYFQGNSAPDKSGLPSDRFSAERTGGSVSTLTIQRTQQEDSAVYLCASSEGGDTEAFFGQGTRLTVV.

V gene TRBV5-1 combines with J gene TRBJ1-5, with D possibly matching TRBD1 (5 bases). This CDR3 is built from 14 residues. The germline V and J ends were trimmed by 3 bases and 3 bases, with 10 bases remaining between them. The germline V gene has CDR1 SGHRS and CDR2 YFSETQ. In DNA, the CDR3 is TGCGCCAGCAGCTCTGGACAAAACAATCAGCCCCAGCATTTT. Protein product: CASSSGQNNQPQHF.

This chain uses TRBV7-9 with TRBJ1-1, with D unresolved. The germline CDR1 and CDR2 sequences are SEHNR and FQNEAQ (reference sequence). V dropped 4 bases and J dropped 1 base, with 10 bases sitting between them. This CDR3 region has 14 residues. Here the CDR3 DNA reads TGTGCCAGCAGCTCCGGTCTCCGGAACACTGAAGCTTTCTTT. As protein: CASSSGLRNTEAFF. The entire variable domain, with the rest obtained from reference TRBV7-9 and TRBJ1-1, is as follows: DTGVSQNPRHKITKRGQNVTFRCDPISEHNRLYWYRQTLGQGPEFLTYFQNEAQLEKSRLLSDRFSAERPKGSFSTLEIQRTEQGDSAMYLCASSSGLRNTEAFFGQGTRLTVV.

The chain is built from TRBV4-1 and TRBJ1-1, with 7 bases that match TRBD1. The CDR3 spans 15 residues. From germline, CDR1 is MGHRA and CDR2 YSYEKL. V dropped 4 bases and J dropped 1; count of bases not matched to a gene: 6. The CDR3 DNA sequence: TGCGCCAGCAGCCTTCGACAGGGTAGGAACACTGAAGCTTTCTTT. Amino acids: CASSLRQGRNTEAFF.

The chain recombines TRBV7-9 with TRBJ1-2; maybe TRBD1 (6 bases). Germline CDR1 reads SEHNR; CDR2 reads FQNEAQ (reference sequence). Trimming left V 1 base short and J 7 bases short, with 13 bases between. The CDR3 sequence is 14 residues long. The CDR3 DNA follows: TGTGCCAGCAGCTTAGGTCCAGGGGTCCTTGGCTACACCTTC. This translates into CASSLGPGVLGYTF.

The chain joins TRBV19 to TRBJ2-7, with 8 positions matching TRBD1. The germline V gene encodes CDR1 LNHDA and CDR2 SQIVND (reference sequence). After removal of 4 bases from V and 0 bases from J, the junction contained 5 bases not matched to a gene. CDR3 length: 15 residues. The DNA of the CDR3 is TGTGCCAGTAGTACCTCCAGGGGGCCCTCCTACGAGCAGTACTTC. Translation gives CASSTSRGPSYEQYF.

This chain links TRBV10-1 with TRBJ2-3, with 13 bases that match TRBD2. The germline CDR1 and CDR2 sequences are WNHNN and SYGVQD (reference sequence). The CDR3 extends over 16 amino acids. The V and J ends lost 6 bases and 0 bases, in that order; junction bases with no gene match: 3. CDR3: CASRRGLAGSTDTQYF. In DNA form, the CDR3 reads TGCGCCAGCAGGAGGGGACTAGCGGGAAGCACAGATACGCAGTATTTT.

V gene TRBV18 combines with J gene TRBJ2-2, with D possibly matching TRBD1 (5 bases). V shed 3 bases and J shed 2 bases, with 7 bases lying between them. The CDR3 covers 14 residues. The germline gives CDR1 KGHSH, CDR2 LQKENI. The CDR3 nucleotides read TGTGCCAGCTCACCGACAGTTAACACCGGGGAGCTGTTTTTT. Protein: CASSPTVNTGELFF. The complete variable domain, with remaining parts taken from reference TRBV18 and TRBJ2-2, reads NAGVMQNPRHLVRRRGQEARLRCSPMKGHSHVYWYRQLPEEGLKFMVYLQKENIIDESGMPKERFSAEFPKEGPSILRIQQVVRGDSAAYFCASSPTVNTGELFFGEGSRLTVL.

The chain has TRBV7-3 and TRBJ2-1; 11 bases map to TRBD2. The CDR3 is 15 residues long. From germline, CDR1 is SGHTA and CDR2 FQGTGA. With V trimmed by 5 bases and J by 8 bases, 8 bases remained unmatched. The CDR3 protein is CASSIIAGGNYEQFF. In nucleotides, the CDR3 is TGTGCCAGCAGCATAATAGCGGGAGGGAACTATGAGCAGTTCTTC.

The chain joins TRBV21-1 to TRBJ1-3; the table's D call, TRBD1, was not checked against the DNA. TRBV21-1 has pseudogene status. The CDR3 consists of 14 residues. This CDR3 is CASSNRGPGNTIYF. The CDR3 DNA reads as TGTGCCAGCAGTAACAGGGGGCCTGGAAACACCATATATTTT.